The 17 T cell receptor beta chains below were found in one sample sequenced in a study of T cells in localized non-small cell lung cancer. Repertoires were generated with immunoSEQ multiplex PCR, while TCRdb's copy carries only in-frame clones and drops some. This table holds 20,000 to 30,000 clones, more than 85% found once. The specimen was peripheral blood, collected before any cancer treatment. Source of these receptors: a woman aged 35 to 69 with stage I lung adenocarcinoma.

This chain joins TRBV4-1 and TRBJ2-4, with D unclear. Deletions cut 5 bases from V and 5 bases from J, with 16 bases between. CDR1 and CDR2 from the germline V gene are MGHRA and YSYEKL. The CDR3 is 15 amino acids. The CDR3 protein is CASSWTRQPENIQYF. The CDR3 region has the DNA TGCGCCAGCAGCTGGACCCGTCAGCCCGAAAACATTCAGTACTTC.

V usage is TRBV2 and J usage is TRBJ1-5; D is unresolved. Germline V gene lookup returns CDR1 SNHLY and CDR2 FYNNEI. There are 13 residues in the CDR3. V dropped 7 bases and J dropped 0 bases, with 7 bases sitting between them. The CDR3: CASNGDSNQPQHF. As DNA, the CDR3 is TGTGCCAGCAATGGGGATAGCAATCAGCCCCAGCATTTT.

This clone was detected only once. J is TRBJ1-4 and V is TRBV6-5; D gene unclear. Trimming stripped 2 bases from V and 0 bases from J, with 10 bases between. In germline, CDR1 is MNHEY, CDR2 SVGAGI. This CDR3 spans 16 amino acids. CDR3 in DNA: TGTGCCAGCAGTTACGGGTTCGCCGCAACTAATGAAAAACTGTTTTTT. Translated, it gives CASSYGFAATNEKLFF.

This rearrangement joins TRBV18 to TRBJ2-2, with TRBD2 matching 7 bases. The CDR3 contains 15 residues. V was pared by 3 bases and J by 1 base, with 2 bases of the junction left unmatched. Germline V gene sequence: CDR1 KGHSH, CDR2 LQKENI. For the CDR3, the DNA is TGTGCCAGCTCACCTCAGCGGGAGAACACCGGGGAGCTGTTTTTT. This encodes CASSPQRENTGELFF.

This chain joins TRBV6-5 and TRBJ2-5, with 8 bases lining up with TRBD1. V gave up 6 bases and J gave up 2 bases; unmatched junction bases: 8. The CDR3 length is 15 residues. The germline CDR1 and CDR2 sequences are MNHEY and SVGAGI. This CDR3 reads CASRPQGAPQETQYF. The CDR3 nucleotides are TGTGCCAGCAGGCCGCAGGGGGCCCCACAAGAGACCCAGTACTTC.

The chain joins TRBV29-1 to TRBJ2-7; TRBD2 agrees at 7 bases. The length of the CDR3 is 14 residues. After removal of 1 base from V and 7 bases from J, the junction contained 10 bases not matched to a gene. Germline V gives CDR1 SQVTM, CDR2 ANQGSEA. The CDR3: CSVEVSLLRGEQYF. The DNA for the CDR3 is TGCAGCGTTGAAGTCTCTCTCCTGCGGGGGGAGCAGTACTTC.

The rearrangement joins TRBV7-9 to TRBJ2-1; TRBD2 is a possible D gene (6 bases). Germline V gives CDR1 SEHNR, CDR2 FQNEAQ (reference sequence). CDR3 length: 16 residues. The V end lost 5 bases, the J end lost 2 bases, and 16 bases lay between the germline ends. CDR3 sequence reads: CASSPLGGRTYNEQFF. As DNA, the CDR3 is TGTGCCAGCAGCCCCCTTGGGGGGAGGACCTACAATGAGCAGTTCTTC. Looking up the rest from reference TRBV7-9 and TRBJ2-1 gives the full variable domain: DTGVSQNPRHKITKRGQNVTFRCDPISEHNRLYWYRQTLGQGPEFLTYFQNEAQLEKSRLLSDRFSAERPKGSFSTLEIQRTEQGDSAMYLCASSPLGGRTYNEQFFGPGTRLTVL.

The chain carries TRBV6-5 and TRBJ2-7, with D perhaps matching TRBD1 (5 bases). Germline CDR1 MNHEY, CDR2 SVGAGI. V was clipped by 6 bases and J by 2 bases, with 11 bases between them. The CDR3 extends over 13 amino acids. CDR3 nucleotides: TGTGCCAGCAGCGCAGGGAATACCTACGAGCAGTACTTC. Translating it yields CASSAGNTYEQYF.

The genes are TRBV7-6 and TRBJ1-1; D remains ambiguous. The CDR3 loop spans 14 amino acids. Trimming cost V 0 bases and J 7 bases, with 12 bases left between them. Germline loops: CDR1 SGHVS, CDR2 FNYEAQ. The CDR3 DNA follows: TGTGCCAGCAGCTTAGCGGCCGGGTCCCTTGAAGCTTTCTTT. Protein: CASSLAAGSLEAFF.

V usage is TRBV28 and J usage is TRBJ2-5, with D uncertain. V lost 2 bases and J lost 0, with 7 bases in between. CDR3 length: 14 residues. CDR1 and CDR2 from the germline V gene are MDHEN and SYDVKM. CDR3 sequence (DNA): TGTGCCAGCAGTTTAGAGGCCTACCAAGAGACCCAGTACTTC. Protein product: CASSLEAYQETQYF.

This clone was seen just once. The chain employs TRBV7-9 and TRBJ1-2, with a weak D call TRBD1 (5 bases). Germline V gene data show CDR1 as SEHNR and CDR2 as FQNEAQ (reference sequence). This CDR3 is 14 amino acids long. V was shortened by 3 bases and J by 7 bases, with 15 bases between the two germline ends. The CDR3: CASSFLQGVSGYTF. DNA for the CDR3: TGTGCCAGCAGCTTCCTTCAGGGTGTATCTGGCTACACCTTC. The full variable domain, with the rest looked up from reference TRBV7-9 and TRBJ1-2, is DTGVSQNPRHKITKRGQNVTFRCDPISEHNRLYWYRQTLGQGPEFLTYFQNEAQLEKSRLLSDRFSAERPKGSFSTLEIQRTEQGDSAMYLCASSFLQGVSGYTFGSGTRLTVV.

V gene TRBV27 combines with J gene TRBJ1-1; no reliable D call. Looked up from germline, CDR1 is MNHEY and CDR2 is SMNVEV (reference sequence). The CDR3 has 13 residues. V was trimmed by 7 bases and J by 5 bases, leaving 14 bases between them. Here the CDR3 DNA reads TGTGCCAGCACCAAAAGGTCGGGGACTGAAGCTTTCTTT. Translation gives CASTKRSGTEAFF.

The CDR3 is CASSHRGSGNTIYF. The DNA of the CDR3 is TGTGCCAGCAGCCACAGGGGCTCTGGAAACACCATATATTTT. This chain connects TRBV14 to TRBJ1-3; TRBD1 is a possible D gene (6 bases). The germline CDR1 and CDR2 sequences are SGHDN and FVKESK. V was clipped by 3 bases and J by 0 bases, with 6 bases between them. The CDR3 runs to 14 residues.

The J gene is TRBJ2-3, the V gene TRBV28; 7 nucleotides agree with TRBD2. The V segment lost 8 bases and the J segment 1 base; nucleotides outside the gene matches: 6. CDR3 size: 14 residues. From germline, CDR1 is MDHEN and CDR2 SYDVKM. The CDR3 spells CASAFTSGTDTQYF. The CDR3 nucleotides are TGTGCCAGCGCTTTTACTAGCGGCACAGATACGCAGTATTTT.

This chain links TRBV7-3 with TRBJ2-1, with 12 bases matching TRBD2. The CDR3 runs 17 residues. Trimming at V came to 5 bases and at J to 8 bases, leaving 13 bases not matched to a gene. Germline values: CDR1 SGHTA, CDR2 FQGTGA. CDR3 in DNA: TGTGCCAGCAGCAACGGACTAGCGGGACGAGGGGGCTATGAGCAGTTCTTC. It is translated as CASSNGLAGRGGYEQFF.

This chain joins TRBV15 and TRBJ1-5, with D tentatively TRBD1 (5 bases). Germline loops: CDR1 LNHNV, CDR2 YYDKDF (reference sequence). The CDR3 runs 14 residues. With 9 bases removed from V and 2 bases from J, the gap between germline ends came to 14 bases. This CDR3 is CATGVGDGNQPQHF. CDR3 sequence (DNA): TGTGCCACTGGTGTAGGGGACGGCAATCAGCCCCAGCATTTT.

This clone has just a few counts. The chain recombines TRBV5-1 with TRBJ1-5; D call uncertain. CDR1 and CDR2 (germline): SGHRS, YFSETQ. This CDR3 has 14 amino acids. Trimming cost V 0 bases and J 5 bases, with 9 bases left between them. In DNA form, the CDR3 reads TGCGCCAGCAGCTTGGATCAGCCAGATCAGCCCCAGCATTTT. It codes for CASSLDQPDQPQHF. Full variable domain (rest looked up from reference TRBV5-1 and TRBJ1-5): KAGVTQTPRYLIKTRGQQVTLSCSPISGHRSVSWYQQTPGQGLQFLFEYFSETQRNKGNFPGRFSGRQFSNSRSEMNVSTLELGDSALYLCASSLDQPDQPQHFGDGTRLSIL.